A selection of T cell receptor beta chains follows, all from one sample in a study of cytomegalovirus exposure and HLA in healthy donors. Assay used: immunoSEQ multiplex PCR; TCRdb lists only in-frame clones, some missing. Of tens of thousands of clones in the sample, 70% to 85% were seen once. Sequencing used PBMCs. The receptors derive from a man aged 25 to 40 in good health and CMV-seronegative. Each CDR3 is given with its conserved first and last residue. D genes are given only for firm matches. Some rows mark clone size as missing; the rest say once, few, many or name a class of expanded clone.

V gene	clone size	D gene	J gene	CDR3 protein	CDR3 DNA
TRBV10-3	-	-	TRBJ2-7	CAISDRPIYEQYF	TGTGCCATCAGTGACAGGCCCATATACGAGCAGTACTTC
TRBV5-1	-	-	TRBJ1-1	CASSPDGQGTEAFF	TGCGCCAGCAGCCCTGACGGGCAGGGCACTGAAGCTTTCTTT
TRBV19	-	TRBD1	TRBJ2-7	CASSSGTGTYEQYF	TGTGCCAGTAGTTCCGGGACAGGAACCTACGAGCAGTACTTC
TRBV5-6	once	TRBD1	TRBJ1-1	CASSLVAGQATEAFF	TGTGCCAGCAGCTTGGTGGCAGGACAGGCCACTGAAGCTTTCTTT
TRBV2	-	TRBD1	TRBJ2-1	CASSREGVGQGMNEQFF	TGTGCCAGCAGTCGAGAGGGCGTTGGACAGGGGATGAATGAGCAGTTCTTC
TRBV28	-	-	TRBJ2-7	CASRGASSTYEQYF	TGTGCCAGCAGGGGGGCCAGCTCAACCTACGAGCAGTACTTC
TRBV7-2	-	TRBD1	TRBJ1-4	CASSLATQGGEKLFF	TGTGCCAGCAGCTTAGCTACCCAGGGGGGTGAAAAACTGTTTTTT
TRBV7-2	-	-	TRBJ1-2	CASSLGQAHYGYTF	TGTGCCAGCAGCTTAGGACAGGCCCACTATGGCTACACCTTC
TRBV6-5	-	-	TRBJ2-5	CASTSSGAQETQYF	TGTGCCAGCACCTCATCGGGAGCCCAAGAGACCCAGTACTTC
TRBV29-1	-	-	TRBJ2-4	CSVCRGDVAKNIQYF	TGCAGCGTGTGCAGGGGGGACGTAGCCAAAAACATTCAGTACTTC